This TCR beta chain was documented in a study of T-cell memory formation after mild COVID-19. Ten or more counts support this clonotype. Its antigen is as yet unknown. Study-wide points: A subset of responding clones appeared in pre-infection memory, suggesting cross-reactive memory joined.

TCRdb re-derived calls from the 5' RACE reads in MiXCR, one entry per CDR3 protein. The sample lists some 300,000 distinct CDR3 sequences, less than 25% occurring once. This CDR3 has 13 residues. From germline, CDR1 is SSHAT and CDR2 FNYEAQ (reference sequence). Between the trimmed V and J ends, which lost 4 bases and 7 bases, there was a span of 14 bases. Sequenced input: PBMCs or a T cell subset sorted from them (not recorded which). This TCR came from a man aged 18-30 years who had mild COVID-19 (a few samples of this study predate the infection). Cell type and time point are not known. This rearrangement joins TRBV7-7 to TRBJ2-7, with unresolved D. The CDR3: CASSYRWEGEQYF. CDR3 DNA: TGTGCCAGCAGCTACCGTTGGGAAGGAGAGCAGTACTTC.